This TCR beta chain comes out of a study of blood T cell repertoires in COVID-19. Study background: Samples came from the United States, Italy and Spain, spanning acute and convalescent COVID-19.

J was trimmed by 9 bases and V by 5 bases; bases with no gene match: 3. Germline values: CDR1 MNHEY, CDR2 SVGAGI. The CDR3 consists of 14 residues. The assay was immunoSEQ multiplex PCR, and TCRdb's table has in-frame clones only and misses some. The data contain around 100,000 clones, just over 90% of them seen just once; the ten biggest clones take up approximately 2%. The rearrangement uses TRBV6-5 and TRBJ2-1, with 14 bases that match TRBD2. The specimen was peripheral blood. The receptor was isolated from a man aged 45-65 years with active COVID-19. CDR3 sequence reads: CASSRLAGGPEQFF. For the CDR3, the DNA is TGTGCCAGCAGTCGACTAGCGGGAGGGCCTGAGCAGTTCTTC.